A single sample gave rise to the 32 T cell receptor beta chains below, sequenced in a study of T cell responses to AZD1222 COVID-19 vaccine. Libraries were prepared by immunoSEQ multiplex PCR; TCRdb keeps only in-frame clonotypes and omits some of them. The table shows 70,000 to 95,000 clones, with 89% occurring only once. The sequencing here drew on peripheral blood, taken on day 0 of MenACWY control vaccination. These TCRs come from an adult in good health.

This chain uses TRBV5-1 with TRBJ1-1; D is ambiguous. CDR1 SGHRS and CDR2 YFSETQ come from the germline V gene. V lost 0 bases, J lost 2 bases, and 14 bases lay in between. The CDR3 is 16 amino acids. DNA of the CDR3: TGCGCCAGCAGCTTGGAATATCGGGCGCTTAACACTGAAGCTTTCTTT. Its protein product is CASSLEYRALNTEAFF.

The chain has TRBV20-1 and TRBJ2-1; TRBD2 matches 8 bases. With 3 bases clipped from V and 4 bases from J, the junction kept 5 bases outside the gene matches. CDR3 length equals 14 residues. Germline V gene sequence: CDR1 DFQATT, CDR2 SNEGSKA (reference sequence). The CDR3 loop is CSASITGGYNEQFF. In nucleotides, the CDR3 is TGCAGTGCTAGTATAACGGGGGGGTACAATGAGCAGTTCTTC.

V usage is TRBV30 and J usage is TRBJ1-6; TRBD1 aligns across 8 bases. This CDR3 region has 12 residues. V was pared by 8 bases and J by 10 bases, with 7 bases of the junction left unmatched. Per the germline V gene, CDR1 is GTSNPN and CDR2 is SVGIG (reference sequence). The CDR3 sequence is CARRQGSSPLHF. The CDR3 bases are TGTGCCCGACGACAGGGGAGCTCACCCCTCCACTTT.

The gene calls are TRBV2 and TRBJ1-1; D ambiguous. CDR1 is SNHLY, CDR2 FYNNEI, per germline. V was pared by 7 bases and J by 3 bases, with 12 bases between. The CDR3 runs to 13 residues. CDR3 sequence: CASTLEADTEAFF. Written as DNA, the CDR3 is TGTGCCAGCACCCTTGAGGCTGACACTGAAGCTTTCTTT.

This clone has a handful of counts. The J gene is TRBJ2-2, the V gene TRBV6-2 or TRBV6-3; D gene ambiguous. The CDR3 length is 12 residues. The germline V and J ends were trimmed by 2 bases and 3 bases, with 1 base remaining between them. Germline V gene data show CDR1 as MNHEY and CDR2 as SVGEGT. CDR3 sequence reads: CASSYHTGELFF. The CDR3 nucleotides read TGTGCCAGCAGTTACCACACCGGGGAGCTGTTTTTT.

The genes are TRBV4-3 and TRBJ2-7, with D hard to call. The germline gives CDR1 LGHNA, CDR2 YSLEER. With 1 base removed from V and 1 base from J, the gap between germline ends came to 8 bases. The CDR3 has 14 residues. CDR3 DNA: TGCGCCAGCAGCCAAGGTAGGGAATCCTACGAGCAGTACTTC. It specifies CASSQGRESYEQYF.

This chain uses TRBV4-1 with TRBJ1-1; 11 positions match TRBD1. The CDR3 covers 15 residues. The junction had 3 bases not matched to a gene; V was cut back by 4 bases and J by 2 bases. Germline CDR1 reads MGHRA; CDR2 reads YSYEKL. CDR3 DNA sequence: TGCGCCAGCAGCCCTTGGACAGGGGGCAACACTGAAGCTTTCTTT. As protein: CASSPWTGGNTEAFF.

CDR3 in DNA: TGTGCCAGCAGTTACTATGGGGGCGTCTACGAGCAGTACTTC. Amino acid sequence: CASSYYGGVYEQYF. The V call is TRBV6-2 or TRBV6-3, the J call TRBJ2-7, with D possibly TRBD1 on 6 matching bases. The V end was cut by 1 base, the J end by 3 bases, with 10 bases between. The germline CDR1 and CDR2 sequences are MNHEY and SVGEGT. The CDR3 is 14 amino acids.

CDR3 loop: CASRAGSRSGNTIYF. Written as DNA, the CDR3 is TGTGCCAGCAGGGCCGGGTCTAGGTCGGGAAACACCATATATTTT. V gene TRBV2 combines with J gene TRBJ1-3; the D is unclear. The CDR3 runs to 15 residues. Between the trimmed V and J ends, which lost 6 bases and 4 bases, there was a span of 16 bases. The germline gives CDR1 SNHLY, CDR2 FYNNEI. The entire variable domain, with the rest obtained from reference TRBV2 and TRBJ1-3, is as follows: EPEVTQTPSHQVTQMGQEVILRCVPISNHLYFYWYRQILGQKVEFLVSFYNNEISEKSEIFDDQFSVERPDGSNFTLKIRSTKLEDSAMYFCASRAGSRSGNTIYFGEGSWLTVV.

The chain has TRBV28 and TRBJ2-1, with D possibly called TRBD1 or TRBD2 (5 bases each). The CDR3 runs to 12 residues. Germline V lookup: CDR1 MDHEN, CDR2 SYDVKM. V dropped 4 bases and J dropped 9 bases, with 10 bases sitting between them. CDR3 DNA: TGTGCCAGCAGTTGGGGGATATTTGAGCAGTTCTTC. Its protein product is CASSWGIFEQFF.

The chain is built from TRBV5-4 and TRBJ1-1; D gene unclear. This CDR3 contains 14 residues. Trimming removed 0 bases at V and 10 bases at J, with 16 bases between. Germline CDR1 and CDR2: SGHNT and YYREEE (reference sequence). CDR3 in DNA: TGTGCCAGCAGCTTGGACCTGGAGGACCTTCGAGCTTTCTTT. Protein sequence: CASSLDLEDLRAFF.

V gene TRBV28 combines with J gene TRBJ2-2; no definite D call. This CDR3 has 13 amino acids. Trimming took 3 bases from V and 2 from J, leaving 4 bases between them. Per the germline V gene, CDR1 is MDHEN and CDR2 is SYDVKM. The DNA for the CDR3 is TGTGCCAGCAGTTTCGGTAACACCGGGGAGCTGTTTTTT. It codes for CASSFGNTGELFF. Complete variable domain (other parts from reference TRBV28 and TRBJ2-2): DVKVTQSSRYLVKRTGEKVFLECVQDMDHENMFWYRQDPGLGLRLIYFSYDVKMKEKGDIPEGYSVSREKKERFSLILESASTNQTSMYLCASSFGNTGELFFGEGSRLTVL.

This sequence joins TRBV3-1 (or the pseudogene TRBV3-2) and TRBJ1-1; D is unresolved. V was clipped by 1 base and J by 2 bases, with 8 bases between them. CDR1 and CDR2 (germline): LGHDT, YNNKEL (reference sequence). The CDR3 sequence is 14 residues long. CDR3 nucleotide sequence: TGTGCCAGCAGCCAAGCCGGGAGTAACACTGAAGCTTTCTTT. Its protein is CASSQAGSNTEAFF.

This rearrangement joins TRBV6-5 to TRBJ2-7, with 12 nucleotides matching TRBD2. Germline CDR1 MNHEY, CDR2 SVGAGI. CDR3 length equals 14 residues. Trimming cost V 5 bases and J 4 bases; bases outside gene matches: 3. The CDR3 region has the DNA TGTGCCAGCAGTCTGGGGACTAGCGGGTACGAGCAGTACTTC. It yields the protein CASSLGTSGYEQYF.

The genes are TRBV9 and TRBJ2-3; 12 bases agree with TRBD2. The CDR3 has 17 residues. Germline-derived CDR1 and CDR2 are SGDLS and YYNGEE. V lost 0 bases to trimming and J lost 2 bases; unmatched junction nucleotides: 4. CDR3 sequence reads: CASSVVASGGATDTQYF. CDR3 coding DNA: TGTGCCAGCAGCGTAGTGGCTAGCGGGGGGGCCACAGATACGCAGTATTTT.

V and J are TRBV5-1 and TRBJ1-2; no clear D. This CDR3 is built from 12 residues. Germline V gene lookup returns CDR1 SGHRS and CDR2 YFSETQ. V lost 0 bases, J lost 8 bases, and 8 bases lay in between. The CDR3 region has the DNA TGCGCCAGCAGCTTGGACAGTGCGGGCTACACCTTC. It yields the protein CASSLDSAGYTF.

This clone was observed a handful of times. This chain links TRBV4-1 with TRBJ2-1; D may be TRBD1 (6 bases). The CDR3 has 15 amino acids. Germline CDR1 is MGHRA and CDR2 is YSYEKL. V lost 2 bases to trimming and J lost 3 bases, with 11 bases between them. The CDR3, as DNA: TGCGCCAGCAGCCAAAGACAGGCCTTCTACAATGAGCAGTTCTTC. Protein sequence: CASSQRQAFYNEQFF.

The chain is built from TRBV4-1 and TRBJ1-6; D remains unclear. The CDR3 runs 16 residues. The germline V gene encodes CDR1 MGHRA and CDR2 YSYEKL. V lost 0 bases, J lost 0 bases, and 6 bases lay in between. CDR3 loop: CASSQEGHSYNSPLHF. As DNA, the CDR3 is TGCGCCAGCAGCCAAGAAGGGCACTCCTATAATTCACCCCTCCACTTT.

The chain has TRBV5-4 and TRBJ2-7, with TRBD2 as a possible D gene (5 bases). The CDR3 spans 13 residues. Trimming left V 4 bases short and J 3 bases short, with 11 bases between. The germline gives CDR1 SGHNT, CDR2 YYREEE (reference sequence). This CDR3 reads CASSPGGVYEQYF. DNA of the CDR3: TGTGCCAGCAGCCCCGGAGGCGTCTACGAGCAGTACTTC. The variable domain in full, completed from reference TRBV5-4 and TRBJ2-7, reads ETGVTQSPTHLIKTRGQQVTLRCSSQSGHNTVSWYQQALGQGPQFIFQYYREEENGRGNFPPRFSGLQFPNYSSELNVNALELDDSALYLCASSPGGVYEQYFGPGTRLTVT.

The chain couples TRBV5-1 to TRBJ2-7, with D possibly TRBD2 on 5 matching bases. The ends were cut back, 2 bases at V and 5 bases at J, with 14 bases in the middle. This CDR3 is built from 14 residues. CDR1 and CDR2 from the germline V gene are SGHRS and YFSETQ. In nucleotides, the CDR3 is TGCGCCAGCAGCTTCGGGAACCGCCCGGACGAGCAGTACTTC. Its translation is CASSFGNRPDEQYF.

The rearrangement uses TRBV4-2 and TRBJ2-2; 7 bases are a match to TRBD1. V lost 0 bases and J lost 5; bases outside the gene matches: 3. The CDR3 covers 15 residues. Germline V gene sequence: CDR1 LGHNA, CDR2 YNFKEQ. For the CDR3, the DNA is TGTGCCAGCAGCCAAGAAATGGGACAGACCGGGGAGCTGTTTTTT. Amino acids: CASSQEMGQTGELFF.

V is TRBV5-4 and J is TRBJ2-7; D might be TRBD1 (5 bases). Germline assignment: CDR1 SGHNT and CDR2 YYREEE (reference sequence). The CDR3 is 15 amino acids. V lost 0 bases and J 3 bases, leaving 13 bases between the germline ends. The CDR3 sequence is CASSLDRSSGYEQYF. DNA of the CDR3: TGTGCCAGCAGCTTGGACAGGTCCTCGGGCTACGAGCAGTACTTC.

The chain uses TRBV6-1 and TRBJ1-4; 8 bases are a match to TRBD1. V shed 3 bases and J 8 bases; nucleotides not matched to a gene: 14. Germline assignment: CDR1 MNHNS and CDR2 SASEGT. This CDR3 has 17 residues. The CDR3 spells CASSEQGYRGGKEKLFF. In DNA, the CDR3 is TGTGCCAGCAGTGAGCAAGGTTACAGGGGGGGAAAGGAAAAACTGTTTTTT.

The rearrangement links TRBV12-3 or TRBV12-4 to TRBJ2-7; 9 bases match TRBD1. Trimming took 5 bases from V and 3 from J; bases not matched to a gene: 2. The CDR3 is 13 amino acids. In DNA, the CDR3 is TGTGCCAGCAGTCGACAGGGGGTCTACGAGCAGTACTTC. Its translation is CASSRQGVYEQYF.

Written as DNA, the CDR3 is TGTGCCAGCCTCCGGGACAGGGGACCTAATGAGCAGTTCTTC. It encodes CASLRDRGPNEQFF. The gene calls are TRBV2 and TRBJ2-1, with 10 bases fitting TRBD1. Germline V gene lookup returns CDR1 SNHLY and CDR2 FYNNEI. The length of the CDR3 is 14 residues. Germline trimming cut 8 bases from V and 7 bases from J; bases unmatched to any gene: 8.

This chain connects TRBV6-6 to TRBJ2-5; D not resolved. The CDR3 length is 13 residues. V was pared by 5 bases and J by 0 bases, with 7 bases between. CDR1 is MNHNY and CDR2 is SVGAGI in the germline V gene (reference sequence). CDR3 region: CASSRRNQETQYF. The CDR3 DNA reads TGTGCCAGCAGTCGCAGGAACCAAGAGACCCAGTACTTC.

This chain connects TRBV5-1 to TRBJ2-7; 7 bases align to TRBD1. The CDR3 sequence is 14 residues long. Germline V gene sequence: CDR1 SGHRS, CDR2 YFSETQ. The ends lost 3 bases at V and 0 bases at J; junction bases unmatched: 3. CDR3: CASSSGTASYEQYF. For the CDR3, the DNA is TGCGCCAGCAGCTCCGGGACAGCCTCCTACGAGCAGTACTTC.

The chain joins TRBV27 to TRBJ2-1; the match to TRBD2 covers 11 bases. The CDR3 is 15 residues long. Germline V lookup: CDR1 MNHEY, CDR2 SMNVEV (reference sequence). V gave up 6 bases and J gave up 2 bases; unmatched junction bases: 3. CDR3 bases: TGTGCCAGCAGCCCTAGCGGGGGGACCTACAATGAGCAGTTCTTC. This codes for CASSPSGGTYNEQFF.

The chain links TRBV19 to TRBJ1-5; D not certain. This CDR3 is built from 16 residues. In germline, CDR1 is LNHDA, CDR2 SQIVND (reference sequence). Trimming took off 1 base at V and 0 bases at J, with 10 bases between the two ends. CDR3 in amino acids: CASSIAPGYSNQPQHF. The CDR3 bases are TGTGCCAGTAGTATAGCGCCAGGATATAGCAATCAGCCCCAGCATTTT.

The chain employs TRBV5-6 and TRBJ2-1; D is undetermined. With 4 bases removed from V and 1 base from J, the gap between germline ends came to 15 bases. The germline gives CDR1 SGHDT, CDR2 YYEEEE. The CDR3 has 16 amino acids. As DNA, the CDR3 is TGTGCCAGCAGCGTATCCTGGACGGCTTCCTACAATGAGCAGTTCTTC. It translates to CASSVSWTASYNEQFF.

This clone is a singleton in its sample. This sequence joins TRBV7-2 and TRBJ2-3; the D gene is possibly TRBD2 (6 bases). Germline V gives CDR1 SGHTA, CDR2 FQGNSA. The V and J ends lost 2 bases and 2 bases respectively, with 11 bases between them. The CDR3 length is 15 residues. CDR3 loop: CASSLFSGHTDTQYF. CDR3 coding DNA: TGTGCCAGCAGCTTATTTAGCGGACACACAGATACGCAGTATTTT.

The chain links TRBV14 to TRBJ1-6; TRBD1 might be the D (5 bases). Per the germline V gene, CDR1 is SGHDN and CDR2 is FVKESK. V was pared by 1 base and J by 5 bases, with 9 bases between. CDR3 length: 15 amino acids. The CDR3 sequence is CASSQVAGNNSPLHF. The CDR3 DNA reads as TGTGCCAGCAGCCAAGTAGCAGGGAATAATTCACCCCTCCACTTT.